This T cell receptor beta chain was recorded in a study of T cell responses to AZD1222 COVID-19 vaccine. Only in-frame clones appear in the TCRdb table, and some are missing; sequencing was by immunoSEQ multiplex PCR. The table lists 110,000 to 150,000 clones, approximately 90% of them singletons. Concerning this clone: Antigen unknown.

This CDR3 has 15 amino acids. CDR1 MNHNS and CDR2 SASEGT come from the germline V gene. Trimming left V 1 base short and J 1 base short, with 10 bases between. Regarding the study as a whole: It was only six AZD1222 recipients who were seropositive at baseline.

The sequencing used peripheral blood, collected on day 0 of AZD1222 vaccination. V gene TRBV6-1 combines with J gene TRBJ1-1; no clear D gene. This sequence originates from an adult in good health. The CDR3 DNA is TGTGCCAGCAGTGAAGATACTTGGGAGAACACTGAAGCTTTCTTT. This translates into CASSEDTWENTEAFF.